This note documents a single TCR beta chain sequence. As yet, its antigen is unknown. The junction had 5 bases not matched to a gene; V was cut back by 4 bases and J by 3 bases. The germline V gene encodes CDR1 SGHTA and CDR2 FQGNSA. The CDR3 extends over 15 amino acids. Using its own MiXCR run on the 5' RACE reads, TCRdb lists one record per CDR3 protein. This sample has some 3,000 distinct CDR3 sequences, with around a third found just once. These data belong to a study of spatial heterogeneity in lung cancer. Study-wide results and limits: Tumor mutation count correlated with how many alpha and beta TCRs expanded intratumorally.

Time point meaning: sample taken at primary tumor resection. This TCR came from a female donor with early-stage non-small cell lung cancer. The sequenced sample was lung tumor tissue, obtained at surgery. V gene TRBV7-2 combines with J gene TRBJ2-7, with TRBD2 matching over 11 bases. DNA of the CDR3: TGTGCCAGCAGCTATTCTAGCGGGGGGCGCTACGAGCAGTACTTC. Its translation: CASSYSSGGRYEQYF.